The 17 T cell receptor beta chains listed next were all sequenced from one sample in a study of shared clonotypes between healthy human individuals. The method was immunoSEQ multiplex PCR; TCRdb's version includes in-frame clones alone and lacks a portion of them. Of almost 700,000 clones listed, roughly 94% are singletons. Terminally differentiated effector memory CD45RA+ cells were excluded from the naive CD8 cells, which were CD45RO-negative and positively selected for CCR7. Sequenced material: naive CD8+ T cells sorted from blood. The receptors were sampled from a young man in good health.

The CDR3 is CASSEYAGGGNSYNEQFF. DNA for the CDR3: TGCGCCAGCAGCGAATACGCAGGGGGAGGTAACTCCTACAATGAGCAGTTCTTC. The chain is built from TRBV5-1 and TRBJ2-1; D may be TRBD1 (7 bases). Deletions cut 4 bases from V and 0 bases from J, with 20 bases between. This CDR3 spans 18 amino acids. Germline V gene sequence: CDR1 SGHRS, CDR2 YFSETQ. Full variable domain (remainder filled in from reference TRBV5-1 and TRBJ2-1): KAGVTQTPRYLIKTRGQQVTLSCSPISGHRSVSWYQQTPGQGLQFLFEYFSETQRNKGNFPGRFSGRQFSNSRSEMNVSTLELGDSALYLCASSEYAGGGNSYNEQFFGPGTRLTVL.

CDR3 sequence reads: CASSLRGPVPQADTQYF. The DNA of the CDR3 is TGTGCCAGCAGTCTACGGGGACCCGTCCCACAGGCAGATACGCAGTATTTT. This chain links TRBV27 with TRBJ2-3; either TRBD1 or TRBD2 may fit D (5 bases each). The germline V gene has CDR1 MNHEY and CDR2 SMNVEV (reference sequence). The germline V and J ends were trimmed by 5 bases and 4 bases, with 22 bases remaining between them. This CDR3 spans 17 amino acids.

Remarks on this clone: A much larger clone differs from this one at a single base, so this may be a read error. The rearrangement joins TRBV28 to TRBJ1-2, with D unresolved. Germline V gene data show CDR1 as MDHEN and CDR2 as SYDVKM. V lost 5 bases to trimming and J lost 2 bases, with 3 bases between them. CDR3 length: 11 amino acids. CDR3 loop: CASSDNYGYTF. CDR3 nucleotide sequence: TGTGCCAGCAGTGACAACTATGGCTACACCTTC.

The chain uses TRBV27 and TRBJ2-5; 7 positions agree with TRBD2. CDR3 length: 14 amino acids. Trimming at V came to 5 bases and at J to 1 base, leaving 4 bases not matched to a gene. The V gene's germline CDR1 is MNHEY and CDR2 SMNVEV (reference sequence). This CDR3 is CASSPWGGQETQYF. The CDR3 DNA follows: TGTGCCAGCAGTCCCTGGGGGGGCCAAGAGACCCAGTACTTC.

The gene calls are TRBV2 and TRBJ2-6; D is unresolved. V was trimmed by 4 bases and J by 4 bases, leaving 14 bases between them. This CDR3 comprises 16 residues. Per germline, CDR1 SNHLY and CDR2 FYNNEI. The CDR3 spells CASSGYAASGANVLTF. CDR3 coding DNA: TGTGCCAGCAGTGGTTATGCGGCCTCAGGGGCCAACGTCCTGACTTTC.

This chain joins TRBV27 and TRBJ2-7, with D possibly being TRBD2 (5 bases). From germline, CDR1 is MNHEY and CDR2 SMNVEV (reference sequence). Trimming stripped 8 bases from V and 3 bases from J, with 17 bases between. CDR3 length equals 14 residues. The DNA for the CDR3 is TGTGCCAGCGGTCATCGGCTACTAGGCTACGAGCAGTACTTC. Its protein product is CASGHRLLGYEQYF.

CDR3 loop: CASSSVETEAFF. The CDR3 bases are TGTGCCAGCAGCTCGGTTGAGACTGAAGCTTTCTTT. V is TRBV7-8 and J is TRBJ1-1; D is unclear. The CDR3 is 12 residues long. V was trimmed by 4 bases and J by 5 bases, leaving 8 bases between them. CDR1 is SGHVS and CDR2 is FQNEAQ in the germline V gene.

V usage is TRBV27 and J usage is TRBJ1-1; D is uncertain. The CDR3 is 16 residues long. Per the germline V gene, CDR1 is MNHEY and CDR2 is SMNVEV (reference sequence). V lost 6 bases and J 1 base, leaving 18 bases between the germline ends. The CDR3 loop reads CASRSPRSFWNTEAFF. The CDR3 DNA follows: TGTGCCAGCAGATCCCCGAGGTCCTTTTGGAACACTGAAGCTTTCTTT.

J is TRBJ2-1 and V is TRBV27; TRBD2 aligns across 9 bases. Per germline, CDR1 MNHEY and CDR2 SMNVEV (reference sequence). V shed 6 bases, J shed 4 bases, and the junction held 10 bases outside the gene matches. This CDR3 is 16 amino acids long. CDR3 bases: TGTGCCAGCAGAACCAAGGGGACTAGCACTTACAATGAGCAGTTCTTC. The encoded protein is CASRTKGTSTYNEQFF.

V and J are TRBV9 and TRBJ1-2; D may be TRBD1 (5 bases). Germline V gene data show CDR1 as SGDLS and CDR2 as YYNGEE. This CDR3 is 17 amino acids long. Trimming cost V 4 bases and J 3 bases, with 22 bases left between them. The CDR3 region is CASSSRGDGVDYYGYTF. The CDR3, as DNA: TGTGCCAGCAGCTCCCGCGGGGACGGGGTGGATTACTATGGCTACACCTTC.

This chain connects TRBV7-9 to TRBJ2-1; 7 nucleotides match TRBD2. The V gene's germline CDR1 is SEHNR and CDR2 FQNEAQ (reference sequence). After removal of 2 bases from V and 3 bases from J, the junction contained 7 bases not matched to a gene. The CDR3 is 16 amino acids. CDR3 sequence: CASSLLEVAGYNEQFF. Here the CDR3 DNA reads TGTGCCAGCAGCTTATTGGAGGTAGCGGGCTACAATGAGCAGTTCTTC.

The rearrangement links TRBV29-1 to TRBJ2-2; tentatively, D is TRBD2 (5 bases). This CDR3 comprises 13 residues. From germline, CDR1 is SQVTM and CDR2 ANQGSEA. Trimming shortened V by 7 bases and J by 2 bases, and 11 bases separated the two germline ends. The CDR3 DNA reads TGCAGCGCTCAAGCGGTAAACACCGGGGAGCTGTTTTTT. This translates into CSAQAVNTGELFF.

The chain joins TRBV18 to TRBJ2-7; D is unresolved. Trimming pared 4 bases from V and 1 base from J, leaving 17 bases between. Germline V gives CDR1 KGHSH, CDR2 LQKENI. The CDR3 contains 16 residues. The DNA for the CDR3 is TGTGCCAGCTCACTCAGCCAAAGGGTGGTATCCTACGAGCAGTACTTC. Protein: CASSLSQRVVSYEQYF.

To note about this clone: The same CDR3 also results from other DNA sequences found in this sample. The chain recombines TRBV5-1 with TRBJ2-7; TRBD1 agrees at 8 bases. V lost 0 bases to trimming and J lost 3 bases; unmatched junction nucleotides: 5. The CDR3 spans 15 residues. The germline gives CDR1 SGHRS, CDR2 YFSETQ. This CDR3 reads CASSLVGTGNYEQYF. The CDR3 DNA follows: TGCGCCAGCAGCTTGGTGGGGACAGGTAACTACGAGCAGTACTTC.

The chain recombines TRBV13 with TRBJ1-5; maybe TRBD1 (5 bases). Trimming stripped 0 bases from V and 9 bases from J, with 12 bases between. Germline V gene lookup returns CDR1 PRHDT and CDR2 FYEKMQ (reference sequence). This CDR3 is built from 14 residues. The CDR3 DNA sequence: TGTGCCAGCAGCTTAGGGACAGAGCGTTGGCCCCAGCATTTT. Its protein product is CASSLGTERWPQHF.

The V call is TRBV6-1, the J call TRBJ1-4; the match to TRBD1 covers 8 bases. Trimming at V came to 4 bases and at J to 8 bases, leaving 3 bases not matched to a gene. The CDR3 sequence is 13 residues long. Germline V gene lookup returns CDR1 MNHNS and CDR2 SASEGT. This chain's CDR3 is CASSGQGKEKLFF. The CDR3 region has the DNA TGTGCCAGCAGTGGACAGGGGAAGGAAAAACTGTTTTTT.

The CDR3 bases are TGTGCCAGCAGTCAAGGGACAGCAGGCTATAGCAATCAGCCCCAGCATTTT. Encoded protein: CASSQGTAGYSNQPQHF. This sequence joins TRBV7-3 and TRBJ1-5, with TRBD1 identical over 7 bases. With V trimmed by 6 bases and J by 0 bases, 11 bases remained unmatched. Germline V gene lookup returns CDR1 SGHTA and CDR2 FQGTGA. CDR3 length: 17 amino acids.